This TCR beta chain is from a study of blood T cell repertoires in COVID-19. As for the study in general: The United States, Italy and Spain were the sources of the acute and convalescent COVID-19 samples. PBMCs, B-cell-depleted T cells, or T cells provided the cDNA or gDNA that made up the material.

The CDR3 spans 14 residues. CDR1 is SEHNR and CDR2 is FQNEAQ in the germline V gene (reference sequence). Trimming cost V 10 bases and J 10 bases; bases outside gene matches: 10. Study processing details: How many nucleated cells were present was estimated from reference gene primer amplification. The protocol was immunoSEQ multiplex PCR, while the TCRdb copy is restricted to in-frame clones and leaves out a portion. The D gene and trimming were derived from the DNA, and the V and J assignments and clone size from that table. Of fewer than 300,000 clones listed, around 82% are singletons. The sample taken for sequencing was peripheral blood. The sequence came from a human donor in a cohort sampled during active COVID-19. The chain joins TRBV7-9 to TRBJ2-1; TRBD2 aligns across 13 bases. CDR3: CATLQGTSGMEQFF. The CDR3 DNA follows: TGTGCCACGCTTCAAGGGACTAGCGGGATGGAGCAGTTCTTC. Full variable domain (missing parts from reference TRBV7-9 and TRBJ2-1): DTGVSQNPRHKITKRGQNVTFRCDPISEHNRLYWYRQTLGQGPEFLTYFQNEAQLEKSRLLSDRFSAERPKGSFSTLEIQRTEQGDSAMYLCATLQGTSGMEQFFGPGTRLTVL.